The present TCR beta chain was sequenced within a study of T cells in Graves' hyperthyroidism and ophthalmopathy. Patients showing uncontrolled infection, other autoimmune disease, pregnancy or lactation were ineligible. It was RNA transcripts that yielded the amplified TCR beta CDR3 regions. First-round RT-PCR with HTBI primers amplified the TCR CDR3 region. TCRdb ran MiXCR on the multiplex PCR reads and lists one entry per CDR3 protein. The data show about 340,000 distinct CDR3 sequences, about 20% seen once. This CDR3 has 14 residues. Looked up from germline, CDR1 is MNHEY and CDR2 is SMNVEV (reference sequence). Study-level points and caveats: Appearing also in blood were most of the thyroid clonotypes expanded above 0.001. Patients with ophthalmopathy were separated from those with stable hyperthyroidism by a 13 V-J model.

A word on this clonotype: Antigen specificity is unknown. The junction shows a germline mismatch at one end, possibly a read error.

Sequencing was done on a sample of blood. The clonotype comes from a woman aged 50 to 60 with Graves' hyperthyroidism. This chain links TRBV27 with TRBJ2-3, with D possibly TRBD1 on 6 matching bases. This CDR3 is CASSKDRNTDTQYF. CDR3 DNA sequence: TGCGCCAGCAGTAAAGACAGGAATACAGATACGCAGTATTTT.